This T cell receptor (beta chain) came from a study of CD8 T cells in Susac syndrome. Trimming removed 8 bases from V and 8 bases from J; junction bases left unmatched: 7. The V gene's germline CDR1 is MDHEN and CDR2 SYDVKM. The CDR3 sequence is 14 residues long. The multiple sclerosis control group was made up of treatment-naive patients with stable or active relapsing-remitting disease. Negative isolation yielded CD8+ and CD4+ T cells; FACS enriched TEMRA cells. Roughly 0.5 to 1 ug RNA was reverse transcribed with random hexamers. It was immunoSEQ multiplex PCR that amplified TCR beta CDR3 across 54 Vbeta and 13 Jbeta. TCRdb itself ran the immunoSEQ multiplex PCR reads through MiXCR, one entry per CDR3 protein. Of a few hundred thousand distinct CDR3 sequences listed, roughly 96% were seen once; the top ten hold roughly 0.09%.

V gene TRBV28 combines with J gene TRBJ2-1, with 12 bases lining up with TRBD2. The sample was CD4+ T cells from PBMCs. The receptor was derived from a human donor with multiple sclerosis. The CDR3 DNA follows: TGTGCCAGCGACCTAGCGGGAGGGCCTTATGAGCAGTTCTTC. This translates into CASDLAGGPYEQFF.